Listed below are T cell receptor beta chains from one sample, sequenced in a study of siplizumab effects on memory and regulatory T cells. Method: immunoSEQ multiplex PCR; TCRdb's copy keeps in-frame clones and lacks some. The sample carries approximately 40,000 clones, roughly 90% recorded once. The source material was naive CD4+ T cells sorted from blood. All receptors derive from a human donor in good health. CDR3s include the opening cysteine and the closing phenylalanine or tryptophan. D genes are given only for firm matches. Clone size is given for some rows only: seen once, a few or many times, or a class if the clone is expanded.

d_gene: TRBD2; v_gene: TRBV27; abundance: few; j_gene: TRBJ2-7; CDR3aa: CASSLYGTILYEQYF; CDR3nt: TGTGCCAGCAGTTTATACGGGACTATACTCTACGAGCAGTACTTC
d_gene: TRBD2; v_gene: TRBV7-7; abundance: NA; j_gene: TRBJ2-1; CDR3aa: CASSFKTSGDYNEQFF; CDR3nt: TGTGCTAGCAGCTTCAAAACTAGCGGGGACTACAATGAGCAGTTCTTC
d_gene: NA; v_gene: TRBV9; abundance: NA; j_gene: TRBJ1-4; CDR3aa: CASSDGGELFF; CDR3nt: TGTGCCAGCAGCGACGGGGGAGAACTGTTTTTT
d_gene: NA; v_gene: TRBV5-4; abundance: NA; j_gene: TRBJ2-7; CDR3aa: CASSLAGNSYEQYF; CDR3nt: TGTGCCAGCAGCTTGGCAGGGAACTCCTACGAGCAGTACTTC
d_gene: TRBD1; v_gene: TRBV11-2; abundance: NA; j_gene: TRBJ2-7; CDR3aa: CASSLWAGGNYEQYF; CDR3nt: TGTGCCAGCAGCTTATGGGCAGGGGGCAACTACGAGCAGTACTTC
d_gene: NA; v_gene: TRBV6-5; abundance: NA; j_gene: TRBJ2-5; CDR3aa: CASKQGETQYF; CDR3nt: TGTGCCAGCAAGCAGGGTGAGACCCAGTACTTC
d_gene: NA; v_gene: TRBV18; abundance: NA; j_gene: TRBJ1-5; CDR3aa: CASSATARQSNQPQHF; CDR3nt: TGTGCCAGCTCAGCTACAGCAAGACAGAGCAATCAGCCCCAGCATTTT
d_gene: NA; v_gene: TRBV9; abundance: NA; j_gene: TRBJ2-7; CDR3aa: CASSVEMGAYEQYF; CDR3nt: TGTGCCAGCAGCGTAGAAATGGGGGCCTACGAGCAGTACTTC
d_gene: NA; v_gene: TRBV19; abundance: NA; j_gene: TRBJ2-6; CDR3aa: CASSIRTASGANVLTF; CDR3nt: TGTGCCAGTAGTATCCGGACGGCCTCCGGGGCCAACGTCCTGACTTTC
d_gene: TRBD2; v_gene: TRBV27; abundance: NA; j_gene: TRBJ2-3; CDR3aa: CASSRRLAGGGTDTQYF; CDR3nt: TGTGCCAGCAGTCGACGACTAGCGGGAGGGGGCACAGATACGCAGTATTTT
d_gene: NA; v_gene: TRBV5-1; abundance: NA; j_gene: TRBJ1-1; CDR3aa: CASSLPTLNTEAFF; CDR3nt: TGCGCCAGCAGCTTACCCACCCTGAACACTGAAGCTTTCTTT
d_gene: TRBD1; v_gene: TRBV9; abundance: NA; j_gene: TRBJ2-1; CDR3aa: CASSGTANLGTQFF; CDR3nt: TGTGCCAGCAGTGGGACAGCAAATCTGGGCACGCAGTTCTTC
d_gene: NA; v_gene: TRBV21-1; abundance: NA; j_gene: TRBJ2-1; CDR3aa: CASSIGTAYNEQFF; CDR3nt: TGTGCCAGCAGCATTGGGACAGCTTACAATGAGCAGTTCTTC
d_gene: NA; v_gene: TRBV6-5; abundance: NA; j_gene: TRBJ2-3; CDR3aa: CASSRGGPPTDTQYF; CDR3nt: TGTGCCAGCAGTCGCGGAGGGCCCCCCACAGATACGCAGTATTTT
d_gene: NA; v_gene: TRBV2; abundance: NA; j_gene: TRBJ1-5; CDR3aa: CASSYTGGDQPQHF; CDR3nt: TGTGCCAGCAGTTACACGGGTGGAGATCAGCCCCAGCATTTT
d_gene: NA; v_gene: TRBV5-1; abundance: NA; j_gene: TRBJ2-7; CDR3aa: CASSLSAKQSSEQYF; CDR3nt: TGCGCCAGCAGCTTGAGTGCAAAGCAGTCCAGCGAGCAGTACTTC
d_gene: NA; v_gene: TRBV9; abundance: NA; j_gene: TRBJ1-2; CDR3aa: CASSVQENYGYTF; CDR3nt: TGTGCCAGCAGCGTGCAGGAGAACTATGGCTACACCTTC
d_gene: NA; v_gene: TRBV5-6; abundance: NA; j_gene: TRBJ1-1; CDR3aa: CASSFATENTEAFF; CDR3nt: TGTGCCAGCAGCTTCGCGACAGAAAACACTGAAGCTTTCTTT
d_gene: NA; v_gene: TRBV4-2; abundance: few; j_gene: TRBJ2-7; CDR3aa: CASSQEGPGEGYEQYF; CDR3nt: TGTGCCAGCAGCCAAGAAGGCCCGGGAGAGGGCTACGAGCAGTACTTC
d_gene: TRBD1; v_gene: TRBV6-6; abundance: NA; j_gene: TRBJ2-7; CDR3aa: CASSTGTGVYEQYF; CDR3nt: TGTGCCAGCAGTACCGGGACAGGTGTCTACGAGCAGTACTTC
d_gene: TRBD2; v_gene: TRBV6-5; abundance: NA; j_gene: TRBJ2-1; CDR3aa: CASRTTGGDEQFF; CDR3nt: TGTGCCAGCAGAACTACCGGGGGGGATGAGCAGTTCTTC
d_gene: NA; v_gene: TRBV7-9; abundance: NA; j_gene: TRBJ1-6; CDR3aa: CASSSTGASNSPLHF; CDR3nt: TGTGCCAGCAGCTCAACGGGGGCAAGTAATTCACCCCTCCACTTT
d_gene: NA; v_gene: TRBV7-6; abundance: NA; j_gene: TRBJ1-4; CDR3aa: CASSALVGTNEKLFF; CDR3nt: TGTGCCAGCAGCGCCCTGGTTGGCACTAATGAAAAACTGTTTTTT
d_gene: NA; v_gene: TRBV18; abundance: few; j_gene: TRBJ2-7; CDR3aa: CASSPMEATSYEQYF; CDR3nt: TGTGCCAGCTCACCAATGGAGGCTACCTCCTACGAGCAGTACTTC
d_gene: NA; v_gene: TRBV19; abundance: NA; j_gene: TRBJ1-4; CDR3aa: CASRQTRQTTNEKLFF; CDR3nt: TGTGCCAGTAGGCAAACACGACAAACAACTAATGAAAAACTGTTTTTT
d_gene: TRBD2; v_gene: TRBV19; abundance: NA; j_gene: TRBJ2-7; CDR3aa: CASSIGREQTYEQYF; CDR3nt: TGTGCCAGTAGTATTGGGCGGGAGCAGACCTACGAGCAGTACTTC
d_gene: NA; v_gene: TRBV5-1; abundance: NA; j_gene: TRBJ1-2; CDR3aa: CASSLMRQDYGYTF; CDR3nt: TGCGCCAGCAGCTTGATGAGGCAGGACTATGGCTACACCTTC
d_gene: NA; v_gene: TRBV4-1; abundance: NA; j_gene: TRBJ2-3; CDR3aa: CASSQQGISLTDTQYF; CDR3nt: TGCGCCAGCAGCCAGCAGGGAATTTCCCTCACAGATACGCAGTATTTT
d_gene: NA; v_gene: TRBV27; abundance: NA; j_gene: TRBJ1-5; CDR3aa: CASRNRVNQPQHF; CDR3nt: TGTGCCAGCAGGAACAGGGTAAATCAGCCCCAGCATTTT
d_gene: NA; v_gene: TRBV18; abundance: NA; j_gene: TRBJ1-5; CDR3aa: CASSPGAGDQPQHF; CDR3nt: TGTGCCAGCTCACCAGGGGCAGGGGATCAGCCCCAGCATTTT
d_gene: NA; v_gene: TRBV6-6; abundance: NA; j_gene: TRBJ1-1; CDR3aa: CASRGDYLGDRNEAFF; CDR3nt: TGTGCCAGCAGAGGGGATTATTTGGGGGACCGAAACGAAGCTTTCTTT
d_gene: NA; v_gene: TRBV2; abundance: NA; j_gene: TRBJ2-3; CDR3aa: CASTLAVGGDTQYF; CDR3nt: TGTGCCAGCACTCTAGCGGTAGGGGGGGATACGCAGTATTTT
d_gene: NA; v_gene: TRBV6-5; abundance: NA; j_gene: TRBJ1-1; CDR3aa: CASTWAGLAFF; CDR3nt: TGTGCCAGCACCTGGGCCGGCCTGGCTTTCTTT
d_gene: TRBD1; v_gene: TRBV19; abundance: NA; j_gene: TRBJ1-5; CDR3aa: CASSVGQGFYQPQHF; CDR3nt: TGTGCCAGTAGTGTGGGACAGGGATTCTATCAGCCCCAGCATTTT
d_gene: TRBD1; v_gene: TRBV6-1; abundance: NA; j_gene: TRBJ1-3; CDR3aa: CASSDEGWGQGSSGNTIYF; CDR3nt: TGTGCCAGCAGTGATGAGGGGTGGGGACAGGGGAGCTCTGGAAACACCATATATTTT
d_gene: NA; v_gene: TRBV15; abundance: NA; j_gene: TRBJ2-5; CDR3aa: CATSRDPTETQYF; CDR3nt: TGTGCCACCAGCAGAGACCCTACTGAGACCCAGTACTTC